This is a list of T cell receptor beta chains from one sample in a study of Graves' ophthalmopathy and Graves' hyperthyroidism. MiXCR was run by TCRdb on the multiplex PCR reads, yielding one entry per CDR3 protein. The sample has over 11,000 distinct CDR3 sequences, 50% seen once. Sequencing used peripheral blood. The source of these receptors is a woman in her 30s with Graves' ophthalmopathy. CDR3s include the opening cysteine and the closing phenylalanine or tryptophan. A D gene is named only where the DNA matches it firmly. Only some rows state a clone size, as once, few, many or a class for expanded clones.

v_call: TRBV12-3/TRBV12-4
j_call: TRBJ2-7
d_call: .
clone_size: .
cdr3_nt: TGTGCCAGCAGTTTATCGACAGGTGGAATCGAGCAGTACTTC
cdr3_aa: CASSLSTGGIEQYF

v_call: TRBV7-9
j_call: TRBJ2-6
d_call: .
clone_size: .
cdr3_nt: TGCGCCAGCAGCCCAATGCGGGACAGCCACTCTGGGGCCAACGTCCTGACTTTC
cdr3_aa: CASSPMRDSHSGANVLTF

v_call: TRBV7-3
j_call: TRBJ2-2
d_call: .
clone_size: once
cdr3_nt: TGTGCCAGCAGCCCTTACAAGGGCGGGACCGGGGAGCTGTTTTTT
cdr3_aa: CASSPYKGGTGELFF

v_call: TRBV7-6
j_call: TRBJ2-7
d_call: .
clone_size: once
cdr3_nt: TGTGCCAGCAGCCCCGGACTCTTCTACGAGCAGTACTTC
cdr3_aa: CASSPGLFYEQYF

v_call: TRBV12-3/TRBV12-4
j_call: TRBJ2-3
d_call: TRBD2
clone_size: many
cdr3_nt: TGTGCCAGCAGTTTAGGGTCTAGCGGGAGTGGGACAGATACGCAGTATTTT
cdr3_aa: CASSLGSSGSGTDTQYF

v_call: TRBV7-9
j_call: TRBJ2-1
d_call: TRBD1
clone_size: .
cdr3_nt: TGTGCCAGCAGCATAAGCTCCCGGGACAGCCGCTACAATGAGCAGTTCTTC
cdr3_aa: CASSISSRDSRYNEQFF

v_call: TRBV2
j_call: TRBJ2-5
d_call: .
clone_size: .
cdr3_nt: TGTGCCAGCCTAAAGGGAGGGGGTTTAGAGACCCGGTACTTC
cdr3_aa: CASLKGGGLETRYF

v_call: TRBV7-2
j_call: TRBJ1-5
d_call: TRBD1
clone_size: few
cdr3_nt: TGTGCCAGCAGCTTATCGTTCAGGGGGCTTAATCAGCCCCAGCATTTT
cdr3_aa: CASSLSFRGLNQPQHF

v_call: TRBV12-3/TRBV12-4
j_call: TRBJ1-2
d_call: .
clone_size: few
cdr3_nt: TGTGCCAGCAGTTCCTTGGGGTATGGCTACACCTTC
cdr3_aa: CASSSLGYGYTF

v_call: TRBV2
j_call: TRBJ1-3
d_call: .
clone_size: few
cdr3_nt: TGTGCCAGTAAGGTCCAGGGGCTCGGAAACACCATATATTTT
cdr3_aa: CASKVQGLGNTIYF

v_call: TRBV25-1
j_call: TRBJ2-2
d_call: .
clone_size: .
cdr3_nt: TGTGCCAGCAGTGCGCAGGGTGGTGCCGGGGAGCTGTTTTTT
cdr3_aa: CASSAQGGAGELFF

v_call: TRBV7-2
j_call: TRBJ2-3
d_call: TRBD2
clone_size: few
cdr3_nt: TGTGCCAGCAGCCAAGAGGACGGGATTGGGTCAGCGGGAGGGACAGATACGCAGTATTTT
cdr3_aa: CASSQEDGIGSAGGTDTQYF

v_call: TRBV20-1
j_call: TRBJ2-5
d_call: .
clone_size: .
cdr3_nt: TGCAGTGCTAGTTTGCGGGGGCGGGAGACCCAGTACTTC
cdr3_aa: CSASLRGRETQYF

v_call: TRBV14
j_call: TRBJ2-5
d_call: .
clone_size: few
cdr3_nt: TGTGCCAGCAGCAAGACTTGGGGGCAGGAGACCCAGTACTTC
cdr3_aa: CASSKTWGQETQYF

v_call: TRBV20-1
j_call: TRBJ2-1
d_call: TRBD2
clone_size: .
cdr3_nt: TGCAGTGTTCCCGGGACTACCCTTGGAGTAGGCTACAATGAGCAGTTCTTC
cdr3_aa: CSVPGTTLGVGYNEQFF

v_call: TRBV10-3
j_call: TRBJ2-7
d_call: .
clone_size: .
cdr3_nt: TGTGCGATCAGTGAAAGAGAACATGGGGCCTACGAGCAGTACTTC
cdr3_aa: CAISEREHGAYEQYF

v_call: TRBV5-1
j_call: TRBJ2-1
d_call: TRBD2
clone_size: .
cdr3_nt: TGCGCCAGCAGCTTGGGGACTAGCGGGAGGATGGCGCAGTTCTTC
cdr3_aa: CASSLGTSGRMAQFF

v_call: TRBV7-6
j_call: TRBJ1-2
d_call: TRBD1
clone_size: many
cdr3_nt: TGTGCCAGCAGCCCGGACAGGGGGCGTTTCACCTTC
cdr3_aa: CASSPDRGRFTF

v_call: TRBV19
j_call: TRBJ2-3
d_call: TRBD1
clone_size: .
cdr3_nt: TGTGCCAGTACGTTGCAGTCCGGGACAGGGCAAAATACGCAGTATTTT
cdr3_aa: CASTLQSGTGQNTQYF

v_call: TRBV15
j_call: TRBJ1-5
d_call: .
clone_size: .
cdr3_nt: TGTGCCACCAGCAGAGATATAGGGGTCAATCAGCCCCAGCATTTT
cdr3_aa: CATSRDIGVNQPQHF

v_call: TRBV20-1
j_call: TRBJ2-3
d_call: TRBD2
clone_size: .
cdr3_nt: TGCAGTGCTAGAGATAGGCTAGCGGGAGGGTTCACAGATACGCAGTATTTT
cdr3_aa: CSARDRLAGGFTDTQYF

v_call: TRBV7-3
j_call: TRBJ1-6
d_call: .
clone_size: .
cdr3_nt: TGTGCCAGCAGCTTAGGGTCTCCCTCACCCCTCCACTTT
cdr3_aa: CASSLGSPSPLHF

v_call: TRBV7-9
j_call: TRBJ2-7
d_call: TRBD1
clone_size: .
cdr3_nt: TGTGCCAGCAGCTTGGGGACAGGTAATACCTACGAGCAGTACTTC
cdr3_aa: CASSLGTGNTYEQYF

v_call: TRBV5-1
j_call: TRBJ2-7
d_call: TRBD2
clone_size: .
cdr3_nt: TGCGCCAGTAGACAGGCACTAGCGGGAAACGACGAGCAGTACTTC
cdr3_aa: CASRQALAGNDEQYF

v_call: TRBV9
j_call: TRBJ1-2
d_call: .
clone_size: .
cdr3_nt: TGTGCCAGCAGCGTAGCGCAGAGTAACTATGGCTACACCTTC
cdr3_aa: CASSVAQSNYGYTF

v_call: TRBV12-3/TRBV12-4
j_call: TRBJ1-5
d_call: .
clone_size: few
cdr3_nt: TGTGCCAGCACCATGTTGGGGAATCAGCCCCAGCATTTT
cdr3_aa: CASTMLGNQPQHF

v_call: TRBV15
j_call: TRBJ2-4
d_call: .
clone_size: .
cdr3_nt: TGTGCCACCAGCATGATTAAAAACAGGCCCTTAAAAAACATTCAGTACTTC
cdr3_aa: CATSMIKNRPLKNIQYF

v_call: TRBV5-1
j_call: TRBJ2-1
d_call: .
clone_size: .
cdr3_nt: TGCGCCAGCAGCTTGGGACAGAGCAACAATGAGCAGTTCTTC
cdr3_aa: CASSLGQSNNEQFF

v_call: TRBV25-1
j_call: TRBJ2-3
d_call: TRBD2
clone_size: .
cdr3_nt: TGTGCCAGCACCCCCAGGACAGTCCGGACTAGCGGGAGTATCACAGATACGCAGTATTTT
cdr3_aa: CASTPRTVRTSGSITDTQYF

v_call: TRBV28
j_call: TRBJ2-7
d_call: .
clone_size: once
cdr3_nt: TGTGCCAGCAGTTTACGACTCTACGAGCAGTACTTC
cdr3_aa: CASSLRLYEQYF

v_call: TRBV29-1
j_call: TRBJ2-4
d_call: .
clone_size: medium-sized
cdr3_nt: TGCAGCGTAGGGGTAGCGGAGGCGGACATTCAGTACTTC
cdr3_aa: CSVGVAEADIQYF

v_call: TRBV19
j_call: TRBJ2-3
d_call: TRBD2
clone_size: .
cdr3_nt: TGTGCCAGTAGGACTAGCGGGAGTATCACAGATACGCAGTATTTT
cdr3_aa: CASRTSGSITDTQYF

v_call: TRBV20-1
j_call: TRBJ2-3
d_call: TRBD2
clone_size: .
cdr3_nt: TGCAGTGCTAGCAGACGACTAGCGGGAGGGGGCGATACGCAGTATTTT
cdr3_aa: CSASRRLAGGGDTQYF